The entry that follows covers one TCR beta chain sequence. Its antigen is not identified. TCRdb keeps only in-frame clones here, not all; method: immunoSEQ multiplex PCR. The data show some 100,000 clones, with about 87% seen just once and 0.7% to 0.9% held by the top ten. The sample originates from a study of OX40 agonist ivuxolimab in advanced cancers. Study-level results: Compared with CD4+, CD8+ T cells on average had more expanded clones. The study did not work out the antigen specificity of the expanded peripheral T cells. CD4+ and CD8+ blood T cells expanded clonally by week 6 at 0.1 to 3.0 mg/kg.

Deletions cut 6 bases from V and 6 bases from J, with 12 bases between. Germline loops: CDR1 DFQATT, CDR2 SNEGSKA (reference sequence). The CDR3 is 11 residues long. The sample was CD4+ or CD8+ T cells sorted from blood, taken in a trial of the OX40 agonist ivuxolimab. The chain combines TRBV20-1 with TRBJ2-7; no firm D call. The source is an adult with an advanced solid tumor such as melanoma, head and neck, liver or kidney cancer. CDR3 region: CSAPLLGEQYF. CDR3 nucleotides: TGCAGTGCCCCGCTCTTGGGCGAGCAGTACTTC.